This entry describes one T cell receptor beta chain. Its antigen is still unknown. This specimen belongs to a study of lymphopenia after photon versus proton radiotherapy. Findings of the study overall: After the lymphocyte nadir, photon-treated repertoires showed oligoclonal expansion, especially of CD8+ Temra cells.

The method was immunoSEQ multiplex PCR; TCRdb's version includes in-frame clones alone and lacks a portion of them. The table has around 66,000 clones, approximately 83% seen once; the top ten hold less than 2.5%. The CDR3 spans 15 residues. Germline CDR1 LGHNA, CDR2 YSLEER. V lost 0 bases and J 10 bases, leaving 15 bases between the germline ends. This specimen was peripheral blood, taken from a patient treated with photon-based radiotherapy. The J gene is TRBJ1-4, the V gene TRBV4-3, with D possibly being TRBD1 (5 bases). The sequence was obtained from a man in his forties or fifties with gastric cancer. The CDR3 sequence: CASSQDSTGFGKLFF. CDR3 sequence (DNA): TGCGCCAGCAGCCAAGATTCTACAGGCTTTGGAAAACTGTTTTTT.